The rows below give T cell receptor beta chains drawn from one sample of a study of cytomegalovirus exposure and HLA in healthy donors. The data were produced by immunoSEQ multiplex PCR, yet TCRdb's version contains in-frame clones alone and is incomplete. The top ten hold less than 7.5% of the sample, which has approximately 74,000 clones, approximately 57% seen once. Sequenced material: PBMCs. The receptors were sampled from a man aged 30-40 years in good health and CMV-seropositive. CDR3s include the opening cysteine and the closing phenylalanine or tryptophan. The order of the fields is J gene, V gene, CDR3 protein.

>TRBJ2-7|TRBV14
CASSQFQGGYEQYF
>TRBJ2-5|TRBV5-1
CASSLGQGSQETQYF
>TRBJ2-7|TRBV7-8
CASSFITSGSPAPPYEQYF
>TRBJ2-7|TRBV2
CASRERMEGEQYF
>TRBJ1-1|TRBV4-3
CASSQDSGYWTEAFF
>TRBJ2-7|TRBV15
CATSRDVSIYEQYF
>TRBJ1-2|TRBV29-1
CSALQGDYGYTF
>TRBJ2-5|TRBV10-3
CAISERSSGSRETQYF
>TRBJ2-7|TRBV5-4
CASTKAGGTYEQYF
>TRBJ2-3|TRBV10-3
CAISEVLAADTQYF
>TRBJ2-3|TRBV5-4
CASSLMLAGGENTQYF
>TRBJ1-5|TRBV28
CASSFRTGTQPQHF
>TRBJ2-7|TRBV7-8
CASSPRTGTSSYEQYF
>TRBJ2-7|TRBV2
CASSVAGLAPYEQYF
>TRBJ2-3|TRBV27
CASSTGTSGGTQYF
>TRBJ1-1|TRBV6-5
CASRQTGGTEAFF
>TRBJ1-1|TRBV14
CASSQDLRGTEAFF
>TRBJ1-1|TRBV7-6
CASSLGQGATEAFF
>.|TRBV7-2
CASTDSYEQYF
>TRBJ1-4|TRBV6-5
CASSRQGLYGEKLFF
>TRBJ2-7|TRBV19
CASSARDGPYEQYF
>TRBJ2-5|TRBV29-1
CSVEDATSEGVWTQYF
>TRBJ2-2|TRBV2
CASRVTSGGNLNTGELFF
>TRBJ2-1|TRBV18
CASSRPGTRIYNEQFF
>TRBJ2-1|TRBV28
CASRGQGSYNEQFF
>TRBJ2-1|TRBV29-1
CSVSQGVVNDEQFF
>TRBJ2-1|TRBV4-1
CASSQRGTGDNEQFF
>TRBJ2-5|TRBV30
CAWSKGLIKETQYF
>TRBJ1-2|TRBV7-9
CASSLDSYGYTF
>TRBJ1-3|TRBV5-6
CASRTGVENTIYF
>TRBJ2-7|TRBV28
CASSRGLAGEGSSYEQYF
>TRBJ1-1|TRBV28
CASRGQANTEAFF
>TRBJ2-3|TRBV7-9
CASSFGQGADTQYF
>TRBJ2-5|TRBV4-1
CASSQDAGTQYF
>TRBJ1-2|TRBV28
CASGLGQGGYGYTF
>TRBJ2-1|TRBV2
CASSDPMERGGNEQFF
>TRBJ2-3|TRBV30
CAWSVLVADTQYF
>TRBJ1-5|TRBV28
CASSFSRYSNQPQHF
>TRBJ2-2|TRBV30
CAWSLWTGLNTGELFF
>TRBJ2-5|TRBV7-7
CASSLGGQGQETQYF
>TRBJ1-1|TRBV5-1
CASSLVQGTTEAFF
>TRBJ2-7|TRBV6-1
CASSPGRYEQYF
>TRBJ2-2|TRBV12-2
CASRFDSRSNTGELFF
>TRBJ2-3|TRBV4-1
CASSDPSGGTDTQYF
>TRBJ2-7|TRBV5-6
CASTPFLAGVYEQYF
>TRBJ2-3|TRBV4-1
CASSQGLAGGDTQYF
>TRBJ2-3|TRBV9
CASSAYRGRTDTQYF
>TRBJ2-1|TRBV9
CASSLNLAGGGGSYNEQFF
>TRBJ2-5|TRBV5-6
CASSLTSGGQETQYF
>TRBJ2-5|TRBV6-1
CASSRQGRETQYF
>TRBJ1-1|TRBV27
CASSVGLLNTEAFF
>TRBJ1-1|TRBV7-6
CASSLNPGQFAEAFF
>TRBJ2-3|TRBV7-3
CASSLPGGATDTQYF
>TRBJ2-1|TRBV7-3
CASSSRGLAGGSSYNEQFF
>TRBJ2-1|TRBV18
CASSPSYNEQFF
>TRBJ2-3|TRBV5-4
CASSSISGGHTQYF